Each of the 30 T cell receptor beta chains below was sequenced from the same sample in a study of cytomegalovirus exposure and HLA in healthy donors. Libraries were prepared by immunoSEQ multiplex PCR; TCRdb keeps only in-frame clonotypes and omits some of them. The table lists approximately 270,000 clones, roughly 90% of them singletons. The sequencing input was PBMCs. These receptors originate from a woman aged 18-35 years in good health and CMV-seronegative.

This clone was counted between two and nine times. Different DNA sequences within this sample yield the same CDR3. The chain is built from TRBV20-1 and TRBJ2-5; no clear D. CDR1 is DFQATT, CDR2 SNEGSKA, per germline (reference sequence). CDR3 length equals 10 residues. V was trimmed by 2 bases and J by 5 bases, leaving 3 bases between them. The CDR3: CSARRETQYF. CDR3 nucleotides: TGCAGTGCTAGACGGGAGACCCAGTACTTC.

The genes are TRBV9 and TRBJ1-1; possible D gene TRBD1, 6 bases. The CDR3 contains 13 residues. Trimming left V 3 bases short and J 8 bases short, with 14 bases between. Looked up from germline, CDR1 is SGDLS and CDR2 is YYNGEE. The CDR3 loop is CASSEQGRGEAFF. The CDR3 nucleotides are TGTGCCAGCAGCGAACAGGGTAGGGGGGAAGCTTTCTTT.

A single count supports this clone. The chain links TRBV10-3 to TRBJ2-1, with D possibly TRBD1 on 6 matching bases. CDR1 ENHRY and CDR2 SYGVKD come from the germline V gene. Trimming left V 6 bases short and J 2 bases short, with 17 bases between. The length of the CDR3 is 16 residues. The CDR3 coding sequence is TGTGCCATCAGCTCTCCGCCGGGACACCCCTACAATGAGCAGTTCTTC. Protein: CAISSPPGHPYNEQFF.

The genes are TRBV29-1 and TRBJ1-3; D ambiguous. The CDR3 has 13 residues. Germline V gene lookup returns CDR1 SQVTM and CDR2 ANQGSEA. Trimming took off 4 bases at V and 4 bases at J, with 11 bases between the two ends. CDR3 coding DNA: TGCAGCGTTGTACAGTCGTCCGGAAACACCATATATTTT. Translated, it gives CSVVQSSGNTIYF. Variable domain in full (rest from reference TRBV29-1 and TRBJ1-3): SAVISQKPSRDICQRGTSLTIQCQVDSQVTMMFWYRQQPGQSLTLIATANQGSEATYESGFVIDKFPISRPNLTFSTLTVSNMSPEDSSIYLCSVVQSSGNTIYFGEGSWLTVV.

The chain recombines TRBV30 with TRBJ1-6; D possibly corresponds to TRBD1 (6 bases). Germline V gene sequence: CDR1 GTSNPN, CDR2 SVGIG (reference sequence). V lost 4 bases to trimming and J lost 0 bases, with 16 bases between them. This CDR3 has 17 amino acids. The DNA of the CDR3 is TGTGCCTGGAAGGACAGCCATTGGAGCTCCTATAATTCACCCCTCCACTTT. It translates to CAWKDSHWSSYNSPLHF.

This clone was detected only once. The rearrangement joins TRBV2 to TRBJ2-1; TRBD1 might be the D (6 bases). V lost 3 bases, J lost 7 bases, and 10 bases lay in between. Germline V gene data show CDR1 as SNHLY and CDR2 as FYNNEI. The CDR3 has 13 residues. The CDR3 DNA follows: TGTGCCAGCAGTGACACAGGGAAAAATGAGCAGTTCTTC. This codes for CASSDTGKNEQFF.

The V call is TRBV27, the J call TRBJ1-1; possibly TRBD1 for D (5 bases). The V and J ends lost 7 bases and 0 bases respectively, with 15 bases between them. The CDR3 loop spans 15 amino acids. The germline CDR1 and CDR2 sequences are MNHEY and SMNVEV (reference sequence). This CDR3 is CASKQTAFMNTEAFF. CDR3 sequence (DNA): TGTGCCAGCAAACAGACAGCATTCATGAACACTGAAGCTTTCTTT.

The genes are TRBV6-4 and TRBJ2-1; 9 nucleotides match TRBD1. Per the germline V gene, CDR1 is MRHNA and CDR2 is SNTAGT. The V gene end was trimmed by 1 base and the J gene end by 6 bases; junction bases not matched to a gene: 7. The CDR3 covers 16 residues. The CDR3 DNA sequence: TGTGCCAGCAGTGACTGGGGGACAGGGAGGATCAATGAGCAGTTCTTC. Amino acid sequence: CASSDWGTGRINEQFF.

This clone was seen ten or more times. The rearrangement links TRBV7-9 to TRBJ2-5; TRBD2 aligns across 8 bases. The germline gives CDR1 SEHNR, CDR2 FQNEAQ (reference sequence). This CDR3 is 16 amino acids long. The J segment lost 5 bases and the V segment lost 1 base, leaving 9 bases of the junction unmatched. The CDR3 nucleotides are TGTGCCAGCAGCTTAGAACCTAGCGGGCTCTGGGAGACCCAGTACTTC. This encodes CASSLEPSGLWETQYF.

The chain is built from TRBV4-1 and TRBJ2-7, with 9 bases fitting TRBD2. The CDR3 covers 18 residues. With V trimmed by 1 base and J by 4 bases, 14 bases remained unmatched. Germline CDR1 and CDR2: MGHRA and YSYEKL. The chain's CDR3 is CASSQGLAGGTLGYEQYF. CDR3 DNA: TGCGCCAGCAGCCAAGGCCTGGCGGGGGGGACACTCGGATACGAGCAGTACTTC.

The CDR3 DNA follows: TGTGCCAGCAGTTTAACACTGGGACAGAACTCCTACGAGCAGTACTTC. It encodes CASSLTLGQNSYEQYF. This chain links TRBV27 with TRBJ2-7, with 7 bases matching TRBD1. The CDR3 is 16 amino acids. Germline values: CDR1 MNHEY, CDR2 SMNVEV (reference sequence). Unmatched junction bases numbered 7, after V lost 2 bases and J lost 0 bases.

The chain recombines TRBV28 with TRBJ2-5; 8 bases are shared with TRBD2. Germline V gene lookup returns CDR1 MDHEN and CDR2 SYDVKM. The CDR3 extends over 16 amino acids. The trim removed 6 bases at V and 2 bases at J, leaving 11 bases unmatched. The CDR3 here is CASRALSGGVQETQYF. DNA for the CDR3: TGTGCCAGCAGGGCCCTAAGCGGGGGAGTTCAAGAGACCCAGTACTTC.

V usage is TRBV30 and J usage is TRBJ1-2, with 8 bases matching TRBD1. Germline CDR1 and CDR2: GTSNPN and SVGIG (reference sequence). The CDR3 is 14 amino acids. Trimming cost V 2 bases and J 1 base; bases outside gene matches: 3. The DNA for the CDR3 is TGTGCCTGGAGTCCTGGACAGGGTAACTATGGCTACACCTTC. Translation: CAWSPGQGNYGYTF.

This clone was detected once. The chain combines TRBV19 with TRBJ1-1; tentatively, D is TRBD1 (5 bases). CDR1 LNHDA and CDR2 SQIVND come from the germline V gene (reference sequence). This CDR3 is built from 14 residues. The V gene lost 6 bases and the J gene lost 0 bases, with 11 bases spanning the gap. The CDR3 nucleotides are TGTGCCAGTAGATGGGGGGGTCTGAACACTGAAGCTTTCTTT. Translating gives CASRWGGLNTEAFF.

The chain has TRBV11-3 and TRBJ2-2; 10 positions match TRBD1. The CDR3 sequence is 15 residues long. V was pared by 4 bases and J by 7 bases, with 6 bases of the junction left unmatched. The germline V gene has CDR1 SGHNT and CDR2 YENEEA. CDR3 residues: CASSSGTGVIGELFF. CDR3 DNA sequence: TGTGCCAGCAGCTCCGGGACAGGGGTGATCGGGGAGCTGTTTTTT.

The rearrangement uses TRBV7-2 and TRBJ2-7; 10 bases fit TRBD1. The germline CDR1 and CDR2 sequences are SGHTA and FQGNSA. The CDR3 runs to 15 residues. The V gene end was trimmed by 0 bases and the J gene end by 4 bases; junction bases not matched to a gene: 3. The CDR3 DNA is TGTGCCAGCAGCTTAGCGTGGACAGGGGGGTACGAGCAGTACTTC. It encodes CASSLAWTGGYEQYF.

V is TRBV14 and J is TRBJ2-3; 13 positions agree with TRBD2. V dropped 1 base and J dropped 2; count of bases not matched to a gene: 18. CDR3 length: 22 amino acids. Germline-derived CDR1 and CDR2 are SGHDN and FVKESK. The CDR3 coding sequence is TGTGCCAGCAGCCAAGTTGGACGGAGGACTAGCGGGGGAGGTTGGATCACAGATACGCAGTATTTT. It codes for CASSQVGRRTSGGGWITDTQYF.

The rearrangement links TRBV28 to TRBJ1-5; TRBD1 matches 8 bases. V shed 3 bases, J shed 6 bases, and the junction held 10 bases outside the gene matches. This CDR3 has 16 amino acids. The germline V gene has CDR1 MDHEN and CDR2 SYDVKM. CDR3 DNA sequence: TGTGCCAGCAGTTTTCAGGGGGCTCCAGGGATTCAGCCCCAGCATTTT. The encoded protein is CASSFQGAPGIQPQHF.

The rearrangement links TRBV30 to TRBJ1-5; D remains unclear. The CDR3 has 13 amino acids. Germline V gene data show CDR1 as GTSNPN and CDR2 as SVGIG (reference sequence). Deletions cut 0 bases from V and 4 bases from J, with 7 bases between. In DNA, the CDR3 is TGTGCCTGGAGTGTACTAGGGAATCAGCCCCAGCATTTT. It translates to CAWSVLGNQPQHF.

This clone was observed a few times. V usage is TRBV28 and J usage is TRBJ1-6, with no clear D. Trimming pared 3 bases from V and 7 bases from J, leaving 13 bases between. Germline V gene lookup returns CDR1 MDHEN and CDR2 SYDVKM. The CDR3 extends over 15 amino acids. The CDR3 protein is CASSFTPGANSPLHF. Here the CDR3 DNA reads TGTGCCAGCAGTTTCACGCCAGGTGCCAATTCACCCCTCCACTTT.

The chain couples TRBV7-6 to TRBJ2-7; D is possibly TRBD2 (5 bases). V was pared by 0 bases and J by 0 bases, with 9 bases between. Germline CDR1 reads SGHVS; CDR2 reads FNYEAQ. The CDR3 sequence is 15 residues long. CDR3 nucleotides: TGTGCCAGCAGCTTAGCGTTGGGAGTCTCCTACGAGCAGTACGTC. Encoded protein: CASSLALGVSYEQYV.

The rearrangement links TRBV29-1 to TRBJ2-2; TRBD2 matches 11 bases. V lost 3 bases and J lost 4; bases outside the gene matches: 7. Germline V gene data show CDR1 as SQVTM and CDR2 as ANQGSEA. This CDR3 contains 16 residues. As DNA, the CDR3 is TGCAGCGTTGACCTAGTAGCGGGGGGGCGCACCGGGGAGCTGTTTTTT. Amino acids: CSVDLVAGGRTGELFF.

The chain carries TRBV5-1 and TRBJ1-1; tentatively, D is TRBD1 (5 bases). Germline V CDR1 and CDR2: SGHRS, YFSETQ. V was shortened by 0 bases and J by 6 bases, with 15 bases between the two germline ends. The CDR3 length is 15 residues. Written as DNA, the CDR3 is TGCGCCAGCAGCTTGGGGGTGGAGGGGACGTCTGAAGCTTTCTTT. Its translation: CASSLGVEGTSEAFF.

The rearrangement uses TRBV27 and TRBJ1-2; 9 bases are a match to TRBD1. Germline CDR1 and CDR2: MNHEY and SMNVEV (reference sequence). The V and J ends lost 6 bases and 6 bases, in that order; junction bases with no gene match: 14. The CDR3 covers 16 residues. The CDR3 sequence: CASSPMRGTGGNGYTF. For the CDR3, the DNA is TGTGCCAGCAGCCCGATGCGGGGTACAGGGGGCAATGGCTACACCTTC.

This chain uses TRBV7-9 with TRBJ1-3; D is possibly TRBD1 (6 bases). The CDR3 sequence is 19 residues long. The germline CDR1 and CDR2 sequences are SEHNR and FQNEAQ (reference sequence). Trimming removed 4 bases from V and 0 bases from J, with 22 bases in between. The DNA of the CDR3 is TGTGCCAGCAGCTCGGGTGGGGGCCGCGCTTCACCCTCTGGAAACACCATATATTTT. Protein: CASSSGGGRASPSGNTIYF.

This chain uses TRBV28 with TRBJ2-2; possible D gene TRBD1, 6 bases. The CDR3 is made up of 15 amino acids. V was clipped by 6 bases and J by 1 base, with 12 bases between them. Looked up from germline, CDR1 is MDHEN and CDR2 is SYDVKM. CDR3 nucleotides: TGTGCCAGCAGCTGGGGACATCTGAACACCGGGGAGCTGTTTTTT. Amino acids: CASSWGHLNTGELFF.

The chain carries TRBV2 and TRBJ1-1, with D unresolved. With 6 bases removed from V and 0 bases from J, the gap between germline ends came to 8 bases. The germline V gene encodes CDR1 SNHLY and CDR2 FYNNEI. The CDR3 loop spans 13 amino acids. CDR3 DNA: TGTGCCAGCAGGGTGAAGCTGAACACTGAAGCTTTCTTT. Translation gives CASRVKLNTEAFF.

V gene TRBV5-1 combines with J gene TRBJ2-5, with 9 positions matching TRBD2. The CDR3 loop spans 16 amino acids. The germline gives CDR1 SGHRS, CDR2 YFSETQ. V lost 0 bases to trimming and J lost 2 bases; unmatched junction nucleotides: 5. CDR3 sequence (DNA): TGCGCCAGCAGCTTGGGGCTAGCGGGGATACAAGAGACCCAGTACTTC. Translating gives CASSLGLAGIQETQYF.

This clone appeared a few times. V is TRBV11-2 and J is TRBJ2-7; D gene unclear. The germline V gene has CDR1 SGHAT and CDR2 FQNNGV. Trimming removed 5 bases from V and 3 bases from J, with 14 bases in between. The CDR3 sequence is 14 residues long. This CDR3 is CASSPSPRDYEQYF. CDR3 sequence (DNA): TGTGCCAGCAGCCCATCCCCTAGAGACTACGAGCAGTACTTC.

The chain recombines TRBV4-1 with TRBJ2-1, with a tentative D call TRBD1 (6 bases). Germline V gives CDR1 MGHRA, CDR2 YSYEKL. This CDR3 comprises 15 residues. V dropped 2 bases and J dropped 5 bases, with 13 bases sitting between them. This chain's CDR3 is CASSQSGQTNNEQFF. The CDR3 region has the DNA TGCGCCAGCAGCCAATCTGGACAGACCAACAATGAGCAGTTCTTC.